Listed below are T cell receptor beta chains from one sample, sequenced in a study of T cells in Graves' hyperthyroidism and ophthalmopathy. TCRdb used MiXCR to reprocess the multiplex PCR reads, holding one entry per CDR3 protein. The sample lists around 350,000 distinct CDR3 sequences; about a fifth were seen once. Sequencing input: blood. The source of these receptors is a woman aged 18-30 years with Graves' hyperthyroidism. CDR3s include the opening cysteine and the closing phenylalanine or tryptophan. A D gene is named only where the DNA matches it firmly. The size entry is marked missing in some rows and otherwise reads once, few, many or a size class.

size: many
D: -
J: TRBJ1-2
V: TRBV20-1
CDR3: CSARADGYTF
DNA: TGCAGTGCTAGAGCCGATGGCTACACCTTC

size: many
D: -
J: TRBJ1-1
V: TRBV7-8
CDR3: CASSLARSEAFF
DNA: TGTGCCAGCAGCTTAGCGCGTTCTGAAGCTTTCTTT

size: many
D: -
J: TRBJ1-1
V: TRBV11-2
CDR3: CASSLGTKNTEAFF
DNA: TGTGCCAGCAGCTTAGGGACAAAGAACACTGAAGCTTTCTTT

size: many
D: -
J: TRBJ2-6
V: TRBV7-2
CDR3: CASSLGPGSGANVLTF
DNA: TGTGCCAGCAGCTTAGGGCCGGGCTCTGGGGCCAACGTCCTGACTTTC

size: many
D: -
J: TRBJ1-1
V: TRBV2
CDR3: CASSEATRLRVAFF
DNA: TGTGCCAGCAGTGAAGCGACCCGCCTAAGGGTAGCTTTCTTT

size: -
D: -
J: TRBJ1-1
V: TRBV12-3/TRBV12-4
CDR3: CASSSDIRTMNTEAFF
DNA: TGTGCCAGCAGTTCAGACATTCGGACCATGAACACTGAAGCTTTCTTT

size: many
D: -
J: TRBJ2-5
V: TRBV28
CDR3: CASSWGVGTQYF
DNA: TGTGCCAGCAGCTGGGGGGTGGGGACCCAGTACTTC

size: many
D: -
J: TRBJ1-5
V: TRBV27
CDR3: CASSLFGGYDQPQHF
DNA: TGTGCCAGCAGTTTATTCGGGGGGTATGATCAGCCCCAGCATTTT

size: few
D: -
J: TRBJ1-1
V: TRBV14
CDR3: CASSQLGGLADTEAFF
DNA: TGTGCCAGCAGCCAACTCGGGGGCCTCGCGGACACTGAAGCTTTCTTT

size: many
D: -
J: TRBJ1-5
V: TRBV28
CDR3: CASSLQGLGPQHF
DNA: TGTGCCAGCAGTTTACAGGGACTAGGGCCCCAGCATTTT

size: many
D: -
J: TRBJ2-7
V: TRBV6-5
CDR3: CASSYSAGESHEQYF
DNA: TGTGCCAGCAGTTACTCTGCCGGGGAAAGCCACGAGCAGTACTTC

size: -
D: -
J: TRBJ1-5
V: TRBV12-3/TRBV12-4
CDR3: CASSLMAGRNQPQHF
DNA: TGTGCCAGCAGTTTAATGGCAGGGCGTAATCAGCCCCAGCATTTT

size: many
D: -
J: TRBJ1-2
V: TRBV27
CDR3: CASSLTAAWSYGYTF
DNA: TGTGCCAGCAGTTTAACGGCCGCTTGGTCCTATGGCTACACCTTC

size: many
D: -
J: TRBJ2-5
V: TRBV12-3/TRBV12-4
CDR3: CASSLIAPQETQYF
DNA: TGTGCCAGCAGTTTAATTGCCCCACAAGAGACCCAGTACTTC

size: many
D: -
J: TRBJ2-2
V: TRBV12-3/TRBV12-4
CDR3: CASSLRPGGVTGELFF
DNA: TGTGCCAGCAGTTTAAGGCCCGGGGGCGTCACCGGGGAGCTGTTTTTT